The next 18 T cell receptor beta chains were all read from a single sample in a study of T-cell reconstitution after alpha-beta-depleted transplantation in children. Unique molecular identifiers tagged the TCRbeta library. TCRdb analysed the PCR reads with MiXCR anew, one entry per CDR3 protein. The table lists 170,000 or so distinct CDR3 sequences, more than 6.5% of them singletons. The sample was PBMCs from the stem cell graft donor, taken from the stem cell graft. The receptor source for this set is a human donor who donated a stem cell graft to a child with Wiskott-Aldrich syndrome.

This chain links TRBV5-1 with TRBJ1-1, with 10 bases aligning to TRBD1. Germline values: CDR1 SGHRS, CDR2 YFSETQ. This CDR3 spans 17 amino acids. With V trimmed by 5 bases and J by 4 bases, 14 bases remained unmatched. The CDR3 bases are TGCGCCAGCAGTTCGAACCCCGGCGGGACAGGGGCCACTGAAGCTTTCTTT. Encoded protein: CASSSNPGGTGATEAFF.

This clonotype was recorded a few times. The chain combines TRBV20-1 with TRBJ2-7; 12 bases fit TRBD2. This CDR3 is 14 amino acids long. The germline CDR1 and CDR2 sequences are DFQATT and SNEGSKA (reference sequence). Unmatched junction bases numbered 2, after V lost 2 bases and J lost 3 bases. CDR3 residues: CSARLAGGDYEQYF. CDR3 sequence (DNA): TGCAGTGCTAGACTAGCGGGAGGGGACTACGAGCAGTACTTC.

This clonotype appeared many times. CDR3 nucleotides: TGTGCCAGCATGCAAGACAGAGTGAACACTGAAGCTTTCTTT. Protein product: CASMQDRVNTEAFF. The chain employs TRBV6-1 and TRBJ1-1; possible D gene TRBD1, 5 bases. The CDR3 length is 14 residues. With 7 bases removed from V and 0 bases from J, the gap between germline ends came to 12 bases. Germline assignment: CDR1 MNHNS and CDR2 SASEGT.

This clonotype was detected many times. CDR3 sequence: CASSLSRGTDSPLHF. The CDR3 region has the DNA TGTGCCAGCAGTTTATCGAGGGGGACGGATTCACCCCTCCACTTT. The V call is TRBV27, the J call TRBJ1-6; possibly TRBD1 for D (6 bases). Trimming left V 0 bases short and J 8 bases short, with 11 bases between. The CDR3 is 15 residues long. The germline V gene encodes CDR1 MNHEY and CDR2 SMNVEV (reference sequence).

Ten or more counts support this clonotype. The genes are TRBV5-1 and TRBJ2-2, with 7 bases matching TRBD1. The CDR3 extends over 14 amino acids. V trimming: 6 bases; J trimming: 6 bases; junction bases outside the gene matches: 8. Germline CDR1 and CDR2: SGHRS and YFSETQ. In nucleotides, the CDR3 is TGCGCCAGCATAGCCGGGACAGAGGCCGGGGAGCTGTTTTTT. It yields the protein CASIAGTEAGELFF.

The V call is TRBV3-1, the J call TRBJ1-1, with D possibly matching TRBD1 (6 bases). V lost 2 bases, J lost 6 bases, and 28 bases lay in between. CDR1 and CDR2 from the germline V gene are LGHDT and YNNKEL (reference sequence). The CDR3 length is 19 residues. The CDR3 sequence: CASSQYSAAGQSFLSEAFF. CDR3 nucleotide sequence: TGTGCCAGCAGCCAATATTCGGCGGCAGGACAGTCTTTTTTGTCTGAAGCTTTCTTT.

This clonotype was detected many times. This chain uses TRBV7-9 with TRBJ2-1; no firm D call. CDR3 length: 15 amino acids. Germline V lookup: CDR1 SEHNR, CDR2 FQNEAQ (reference sequence). V lost 6 bases, J lost 3 bases, and 15 bases lay in between. Written as DNA, the CDR3 is TGTGCCAGCAGTCCTACTACAATCCTCTACAATGAGCAGTTCTTC. The encoded protein is CASSPTTILYNEQFF.

The J gene is TRBJ1-1, the V gene TRBV7-9; 7 bases agree with TRBD1. With V trimmed by 5 bases and J by 5 bases, 8 bases remained unmatched. Germline V CDR1 and CDR2: SEHNR, FQNEAQ (reference sequence). This CDR3 comprises 14 residues. CDR3 amino acids: CASSTKGARTEAFF. The DNA of the CDR3 is TGTGCCAGCAGCACTAAGGGGGCTCGGACTGAAGCTTTCTTT.

For this clonotype: Possible read error: a much larger clone is one base away. The gene calls are TRBV20-1 and TRBJ2-3; D is ambiguous. Trimming took 0 bases from V and 2 from J, leaving 3 bases between them. Germline V gives CDR1 DFQATT, CDR2 SNEGSKA (reference sequence). This CDR3 is 12 amino acids long. In nucleotides, the CDR3 is TGCAGTGCTAGAGAAAACACAGATACGCAGTATTTT. Translated: CSARENTDTQYF.

Regarding this clonotype: One base away lies a much larger clone, so this may be a sequencing read error. V usage is TRBV6-5 and J usage is TRBJ2-3, with D unresolved. The CDR3 totals 11 residues. Germline V gene sequence: CDR1 MNHEY, CDR2 SVGAGI. V was pared by 11 bases and J by 5 bases, with 11 bases between. CDR3 DNA: TGTGCCGCGTGGTGTAGAGATACGCAGTATTTT. It specifies CAAWCRDTQYF.

Many counts were recorded for this clonotype. J is TRBJ2-1 and V is TRBV5-1; no clear D gene. The CDR3 runs 13 residues. Trimming cost V 1 base and J 6 bases, with 8 bases left between them. Germline CDR1 is SGHRS and CDR2 is YFSETQ. CDR3: CASSLIESNEQFF. The CDR3 bases are TGCGCCAGCAGCTTGATAGAATCCAATGAGCAGTTCTTC. Based on the CDR3 plus reference TRBV5-1 and TRBJ2-1, the full variable domain is KAGVTQTPRYLIKTRGQQVTLSCSPISGHRSVSWYQQTPGQGLQFLFEYFSETQRNKGNFPGRFSGRQFSNSRSEMNVSTLELGDSALYLCASSLIESNEQFFGPGTRLTVL.

This clonotype occurred many times. The genes are TRBV5-1 and TRBJ1-2; 8 positions match TRBD1. CDR3 length equals 17 residues. With 4 bases clipped from V and 5 bases from J, the junction kept 16 bases outside the gene matches. The germline CDR1 and CDR2 sequences are SGHRS and YFSETQ. CDR3 residues: CASSAGQGALGIYGYTF. In DNA form, the CDR3 reads TGCGCCAGCAGCGCCGGACAGGGAGCCCTAGGAATATATGGCTACACCTTC. The whole variable domain, filled in from reference TRBV5-1 and TRBJ1-2, reads KAGVTQTPRYLIKTRGQQVTLSCSPISGHRSVSWYQQTPGQGLQFLFEYFSETQRNKGNFPGRFSGRQFSNSRSEMNVSTLELGDSALYLCASSAGQGALGIYGYTFGSGTRLTVV.

V usage is TRBV7-2 and J usage is TRBJ2-3; no definite D call. The ends were cut back, 1 base at V and 2 bases at J, with 10 bases in the middle. Germline CDR1 is SGHTA and CDR2 is FQGNSA. The CDR3 contains 15 residues. As DNA, the CDR3 is TGTGCCAGCAGCTTAGTCTCCGGAACCACAGATACGCAGTATTTT. Protein product: CASSLVSGTTDTQYF.

Points on this clonotype: A much larger clone sits a single nucleotide away, making a read error possible. The chain is built from TRBV29-1 and TRBJ2-5; D possibly corresponds to TRBD1 (6 bases). Germline assignment: CDR1 SQVTM and CDR2 ANQGSEA. There are 12 residues in the CDR3. The chain's CDR3 is CSHEQGEETQYF. DNA for the CDR3: TGCAGTCATGAACAGGGAGAAGAGACCCAGTACTTC.

For this clonotype: This may stem from a read error, because a much larger clone lies one nucleotide away. The chain carries TRBV29-1 and TRBJ2-4; no reliable D call. Trimming removed 4 bases at V and 7 bases at J, with 14 bases between. The CDR3 runs to 13 residues. Germline V gene data show CDR1 as SQVTM and CDR2 as ANQGSEA. The CDR3 protein is CSVAYYGRNIQYF. Here the CDR3 DNA reads TGCAGCGTTGCCTACTACGGGCGGAACATTCAGTACTTC.

This clonotype was found many times. CDR3 sequence reads: CASSLEAGGPTDTQYF. In nucleotides, the CDR3 is TGTGCCAGCAGCCTCGAAGCGGGAGGGCCGACAGATACGCAGTATTTT. The rearrangement uses TRBV6-2 or TRBV6-3 and TRBJ2-3, with 10 bases matching TRBD2. The CDR3 totals 16 residues. Trimming removed 6 bases from V and 3 bases from J; junction bases left unmatched: 9. Germline assignment: CDR1 MNHEY and CDR2 SVGEGT.

This clonotype was seen ten or more times. V usage is TRBV20-1 and J usage is TRBJ2-1, with 8 bases aligning to TRBD2. Trimming removed 6 bases from V and 7 bases from J; junction bases left unmatched: 5. The germline V gene has CDR1 DFQATT and CDR2 SNEGSKA (reference sequence). The CDR3 length is 12 residues. CDR3 region: CSANREGNEQFF. The DNA of the CDR3 is TGCAGTGCCAATCGGGAGGGGAATGAGCAGTTCTTC.

The table lists this clonotype with many counts. The rearrangement uses TRBV9 and TRBJ2-7; D is possibly TRBD2 (7 bases). The V gene lost 4 bases and the J gene lost 2 bases, with 19 bases spanning the gap. The CDR3 is 16 amino acids. Germline V gene data show CDR1 as SGDLS and CDR2 as YYNGEE. Here the CDR3 DNA reads TGTGCCAGCAGCCCCAAAGGGGGAGGGGAGACCTACGAGCAGTACTTC. Translation gives CASSPKGGGETYEQYF.